This T cell receptor beta chain was sequenced for a study of human T cells and chemical hapten exposure. Time point reported: pre-sensitization, week 0. Sample treatment: therapeutic diphenylcyclopropenone sensitization with weekly scalp DPC. Looked up from germline, CDR1 is KGHSH and CDR2 is LQKENI. V lost 3 bases and J lost 4, with 18 bases in between. This CDR3 contains 16 residues. This clonotype was seen at least ten times. TCRdb independently ran MiXCR on the RACE reads; one entry per CDR3 protein. The sample has about 42,000 distinct CDR3 sequences, approximately 13% seen once. The V gene is TRBV18, the J gene TRBJ1-2; no definite D call. Sequences were derived from whole blood, sampled in connection with sensitization to the hapten diphenylcyclopropenone (DPC). This receptor was taken from a woman under 40 with alopecia areata. Some clones in this sample may be carry-over from other donors' samples. The CDR3 DNA sequence: TGTGCCAGCTCACCCGCCTCCCCGGGCGGTGGCTATGGCTACACCTTC. Translating it yields CASSPASPGGGYGYTF.